This T cell receptor beta chain was found in a study of control samples from healthy donors and cancer patients. After removal of 2 bases from V and 8 bases from J, the junction contained 4 bases not matched to a gene. There are 14 residues in the CDR3. In germline, CDR1 is LGHDT, CDR2 YNNKEL (reference sequence). Sequencing used immunoSEQ multiplex PCR; TCRdb keeps in-frame clones, though not all of them. The repertoire includes just over 150,000 clones, roughly 92% of them detected once, and approximately 2.5% sits in the top ten. The specimen sequenced was blood. The TCR sequence derives from a man aged 45-65 years in good health. The chain has TRBV3-1 (or the pseudogene TRBV3-2) and TRBJ2-1, with 9 bases identical to TRBD1. The CDR3 region is CASSQYRGPYEQFF. The CDR3 bases are TGTGCCAGCAGCCAATACAGGGGGCCGTATGAGCAGTTCTTC.